This TCR beta chain was obtained from a study of cytomegalovirus exposure and HLA in healthy donors. Findings of the study overall: In a later analysis, TCR beta V- and J-gene trimming was associated with a missense DCLRE1C variant.

Notes on this clone: Its target is not known.

Germline assignment: CDR1 ENHRY and CDR2 SYGVKD. The CDR3 consists of 15 residues. The V and J ends lost 5 bases and 2 bases, in that order; junction bases with no gene match: 6. Vbeta (60) and Jbeta (13) primers were used in the PCR. Data came from immunoSEQ multiplex PCR; TCRdb stores just in-frame clones and leaves some out. The data hold around 35,000 clones, with roughly 76% observed a single time. The chain has TRBV10-3 and TRBJ2-7; 10 bases match TRBD2. The source of this sequence is a woman in her thirties or forties in good health and CMV-seronegative. Sequencing was carried out using PBMCs. CDR3 bases: TGTGCCATCAGTACCCCTAGCGGGGGAACCTACGAGCAGTACTTC. This gives the protein CAISTPSGGTYEQYF.